Following are 10 T cell receptor beta chains from one sample sequenced in a study of blood T cell repertoires in COVID-19. Generated by immunoSEQ multiplex PCR, the TCRdb table keeps only in-frame clones and is missing some. The top ten clones hold about 2.5% of a sample with 200,000 or so clones, just under 90% of them seen once. Sequenced input: peripheral blood. All receptors derive from a man younger than 40 with COVID-19, enrolled during active disease.

The chain has TRBV7-8 and TRBJ2-2, with a weak D call TRBD1 (6 bases). Germline V gene lookup returns CDR1 SGHVS and CDR2 FQNEAQ. V shed 5 bases and J shed 4 bases, with 17 bases lying between them. This CDR3 is built from 16 residues. The CDR3 is CASSPLDRRSTGELFF. The CDR3 DNA reads as TGTGCCAGCAGCCCCCTGGACAGACGGTCCACCGGGGAGCTGTTTTTT.

J is TRBJ1-1 and V is TRBV19; 7 bases are shared with TRBD1. V shed 7 bases, J shed 1 base, and the junction held 9 bases outside the gene matches. The CDR3 spans 15 residues. Germline V lookup: CDR1 LNHDA, CDR2 SQIVND (reference sequence). The CDR3 nucleotides read TGTGCCAGTAATGGGGTGGCAGGGGGGAACACTGAAGCTTTCTTT. It is translated as CASNGVAGGNTEAFF.

CDR3 in amino acids: CASSPGPYSSYNSPLHF. CDR3 coding DNA: TGTGCCAGTTCTCCTGGGCCTTACAGCTCCTATAATTCACCCCTCCACTTT. The V and J genes are TRBV19 and TRBJ1-6; D not certain. The CDR3 consists of 17 residues. V lost 8 bases and J lost 0, with 17 bases in between. Germline CDR1 LNHDA, CDR2 SQIVND (reference sequence).

The chain combines TRBV6-5 with TRBJ1-1, with a weak D call TRBD1 (6 bases). Looked up from germline, CDR1 is MNHEY and CDR2 is SVGAGI. V lost 7 bases and J lost 2, with 17 bases in between. This CDR3 is built from 15 residues. The CDR3, as DNA: TGTGCCAGCATCAACCCGGGCAGGGGTAACACTGAAGCTTTCTTT. It is translated as CASINPGRGNTEAFF.

CDR3: CASSIARNRGPGYNEQFF. The CDR3 coding sequence is TGTGCCAGTAGTATAGCTCGGAACAGGGGGCCTGGCTACAATGAGCAGTTCTTC. The chain uses TRBV19 and TRBJ2-1, with TRBD1 matching 9 bases. CDR1 and CDR2 (germline): LNHDA, SQIVND (reference sequence). J was trimmed by 3 bases and V by 1 base; bases with no gene match: 10. This CDR3 spans 18 amino acids.

This clone was recorded only once. V usage is TRBV11-2 and J usage is TRBJ2-7; 11 nucleotides match TRBD2. The germline V gene encodes CDR1 SGHAT and CDR2 FQNNGV. CDR3 length: 14 amino acids. V was pared by 6 bases and J by 3 bases, with 4 bases of the junction left unmatched. DNA of the CDR3: TGTGCCAGCAGTACGACTAGCGGGGTCTACGAGCAGTACTTC. This encodes CASSTTSGVYEQYF.

This rearrangement joins TRBV7-2 to TRBJ2-1, with D possibly matching TRBD1 (7 bases). Germline CDR1 reads SGHTA; CDR2 reads FQGNSA. The germline V and J ends were trimmed by 0 bases and 5 bases, with 17 bases remaining between them. The CDR3 runs 17 residues. Written as DNA, the CDR3 is TGTGCCAGCAGCTTAGCGCTCAGGGGGGCCGGGGACAATGAGCAGTTCTTC. Translation gives CASSLALRGAGDNEQFF.

The chain carries TRBV27 and TRBJ2-7, with D hard to call. The CDR3 is 13 amino acids. The V and J ends lost 6 bases and 3 bases respectively, with 12 bases between them. CDR1 and CDR2 (germline): MNHEY, SMNVEV (reference sequence). DNA for the CDR3: TGTGCCAGCAGCCACCACTCGAGCTACGAGCAGTACTTC. This gives the protein CASSHHSSYEQYF.

The chain recombines TRBV28 with TRBJ1-2; TRBD1 matches 9 bases. The germline CDR1 and CDR2 sequences are MDHEN and SYDVKM. The CDR3 loop spans 14 amino acids. J lost 8 bases, V lost 3 bases, and 7 bases had no gene match. CDR3 DNA sequence: TGTGCCAGCAGTTTGGCGGGACAGGGAAACGGCTACACCTTC. Translated: CASSLAGQGNGYTF.

The chain couples TRBV7-3 to TRBJ1-1, with D tentatively TRBD1 (5 bases). Per germline, CDR1 SGHTA and CDR2 FQGTGA. The V end lost 0 bases, the J end lost 3 bases, and 11 bases lay between the germline ends. The CDR3 has 15 amino acids. CDR3 in DNA: TGTGCCAGCAGCTTAACGTCGACAGATGACACTGAAGCTTTCTTT. Translation: CASSLTSTDDTEAFF. The full variable domain, completed using reference TRBV7-3 and TRBJ1-1, is GAGVSQTPSNKVTEKGKYVELRCDPISGHTALYWYRQSLGQGPEFLIYFQGTGAADDSGLPNDRFFAVRPEGSVSTLKIQRTERGDSAVYLCASSLTSTDDTEAFFGQGTRLTVV.